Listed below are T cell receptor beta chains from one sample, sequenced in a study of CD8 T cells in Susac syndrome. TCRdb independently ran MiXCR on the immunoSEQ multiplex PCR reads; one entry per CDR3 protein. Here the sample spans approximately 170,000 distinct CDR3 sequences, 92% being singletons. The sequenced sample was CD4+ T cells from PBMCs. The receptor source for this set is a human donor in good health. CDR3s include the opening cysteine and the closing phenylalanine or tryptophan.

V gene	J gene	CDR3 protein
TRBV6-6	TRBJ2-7	CASSPGPHEQYF
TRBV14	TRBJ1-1	CASSQENSYTEAFF
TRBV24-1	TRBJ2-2	CATRQTGGELFF
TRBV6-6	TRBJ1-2	CASSYGPRGGYTF
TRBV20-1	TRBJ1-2	CSATGAGNYGYTF
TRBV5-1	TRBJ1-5	CASSFTGSRNQPQHF
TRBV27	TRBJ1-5	CASSRGTVSNQPQHF
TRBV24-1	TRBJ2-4	CATSDFGQVAKNIQYF
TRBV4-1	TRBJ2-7	CASSLAIEGRREQYF
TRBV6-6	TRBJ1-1	CASRKGFNTEAFF
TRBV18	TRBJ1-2	CASSPDRVGGYTF
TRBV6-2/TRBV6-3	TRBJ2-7	CASSQTPYEQYF
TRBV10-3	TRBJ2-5	CAISKERGQETRYF
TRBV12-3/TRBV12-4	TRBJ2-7	CASSRDRGPGEQYF
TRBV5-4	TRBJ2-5	CASSLREVQETQYF
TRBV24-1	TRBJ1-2	CATSDEPWYGYTF
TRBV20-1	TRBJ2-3	CSARGGTDTQYF
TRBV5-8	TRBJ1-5	CASSLNRGQGSPQHF
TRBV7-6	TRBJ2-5	CASSFGSTGGRETQYF
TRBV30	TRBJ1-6	CAWSPDSPLHF
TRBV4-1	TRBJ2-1	CASSRYGQNNEQFF
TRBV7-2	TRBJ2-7	CASSSPGTASYEQYF
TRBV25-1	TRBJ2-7	CASSDPWDRGNEQYF
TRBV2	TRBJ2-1	CASNINNEQFF
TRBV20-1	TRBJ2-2	CSARDPAGVNTGELFF
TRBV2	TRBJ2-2	CASRPGGTSGGAELFF
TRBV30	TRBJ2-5	CAWSIEGKTQYF
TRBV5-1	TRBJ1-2	CASSLGQGANYGYTF
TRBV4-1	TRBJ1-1	CASSPDPGSRGTEAFF
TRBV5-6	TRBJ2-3	CASSQPGDSRGGDTQYF
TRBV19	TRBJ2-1	CASSIVGGRYSYNEQFF
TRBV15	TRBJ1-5	CATSRDPGGDNQPQHF
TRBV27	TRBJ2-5	CASSSIWADSQETQYF
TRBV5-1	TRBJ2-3	CASSRDRDPDTQYF
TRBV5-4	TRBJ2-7	CASSLDSVRLYEQYF
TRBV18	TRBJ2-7	CASSPQGQGLIGQYF
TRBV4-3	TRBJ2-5	CASSQEALVAETQYF
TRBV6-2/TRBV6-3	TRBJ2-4	CASSYSRVSGRSPLRLQYF
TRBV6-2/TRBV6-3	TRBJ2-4	CASRGAGGNIQYF
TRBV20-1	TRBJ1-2	CSAPTEWANYGYTF
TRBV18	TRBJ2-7	CASSPGPGGTYEQYF
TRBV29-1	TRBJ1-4	CSVVQGRATNEKLFF
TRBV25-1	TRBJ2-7	CASGASGFYEQYF
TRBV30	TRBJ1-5	CAWSTQGNQPQHF
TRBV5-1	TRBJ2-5	CASNPGGEETQYF
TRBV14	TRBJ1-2	CASSQDVGDEYGYTF
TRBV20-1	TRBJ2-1	CSAREQVYEQFF
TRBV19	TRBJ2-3	CASSIRVADTQYF
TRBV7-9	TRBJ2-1	CASSLGDRRHNEQFF
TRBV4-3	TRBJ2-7	CASSRLHTGDPREQYF
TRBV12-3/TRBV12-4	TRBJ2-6	CASRPGLAGANVLTF
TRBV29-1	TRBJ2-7	CSVEDRGAARTYEQYF